Below, 23 T cell receptor beta chains from the same sample are listed, as sequenced in a study of T cells in Graves' hyperthyroidism and ophthalmopathy (dated by TCRdb to between 2018 and 2020). Library preparation was by multiplex PCR. The reads were generated on an Illumina HiSeq 2000. The TCR beta CDR3 regions were amplified from the RNA transcripts. For the first round of RT-PCR on the TCR CDR3, the HTBI primer set was used together with the Qiagen OneStep RT-PCR kit. Clones were called with MiXCR by TCRdb after fastp trimmed the public reads at Q25, and only in-frame beta chains were retained. Each entry merges the rows of one CDR3 protein and shows their most common DNA and genes. Counted in this sample were 250,000 or so distinct CDR3 sequences; roughly 15% of them appeared once. 30% to 35% of the sample is in the top ten clones. Sequenced material: blood. The receptors stem from a woman in her fifties or sixties with Graves' hyperthyroidism that later progressed to Graves' ophthalmopathy.

The table lists this clonotype with many counts. V is TRBV12-3 or TRBV12-4 and J is TRBJ1-1; 8 positions match TRBD1. V trimming: 5 bases; J trimming: 0 bases; junction bases outside the gene matches: 5. The CDR3 has 15 amino acids. This chain's CDR3 is CASSPTGVLNTEAFF. The CDR3, as DNA: TGTGCCAGCAGTCCGACAGGGGTCCTGAACACTGAAGCTTTCTTT.

V and J are TRBV19 and TRBJ2-7; 10 bases agree with TRBD1. Germline CDR1 reads LNHDA; CDR2 reads SQIVND (reference sequence). V lost 3 bases to trimming and J lost 4 bases; unmatched junction nucleotides: 0. The CDR3 has 13 amino acids. For the CDR3, the DNA is TGTGCCAGTAGTATGGGACAGGGGTACGAGCAGTACTTC. Translated, it gives CASSMGQGYEQYF.

This clonotype was seen ten or more times. Here the CDR3 DNA reads TGTGCCAGCAGTTTCTTTACATCCATCAGGGGACTCGGCTACGAGCAGTACTTC. Its translation: CASSFFTSIRGLGYEQYF. The chain recombines TRBV27 with TRBJ2-7; D may correspond to TRBD1 or TRBD2 (6 bases each). With 3 bases removed from V and 3 bases from J, the gap between germline ends came to 24 bases. CDR1 is MNHEY and CDR2 is SMNVEV in the germline V gene (reference sequence). The CDR3 loop spans 18 amino acids.

This clonotype appeared a few times. A much more abundant neighbour one base away suggests this may be a read error. V and J are TRBV18 and TRBJ2-3, with a tentative D call TRBD2 (5 bases). The CDR3 runs 13 residues. V shed 3 bases and J shed 11 bases, with 15 bases lying between them. Germline-derived CDR1 and CDR2 are KGHSH and LQKENI. As DNA, the CDR3 is TGTGCCAGCTCACCCCAAGTGAGGGCAGAGCAGTATTTT. This encodes CASSPQVRAEQYF.

The sample holds many counts of this clonotype. This sequence joins TRBV5-8 and TRBJ2-5, with TRBD1 identical over 7 bases. Germline CDR1 reads SGHTS; CDR2 reads YDEGEE. The CDR3 has 15 amino acids. The V and J ends lost 4 bases and 0 bases, in that order; junction bases with no gene match: 6. The CDR3 protein is CASSPPGGYQETQYF. CDR3 sequence (DNA): TGTGCCAGCAGCCCCCCAGGGGGTTACCAAGAGACCCAGTACTTC.

Ten or more counts support this clonotype. The chain uses TRBV2 and TRBJ2-3; 8 nucleotides agree with TRBD1. Trimming removed 4 bases from V and 5 bases from J; junction bases left unmatched: 11. Germline lookup yields CDR1 SNHLY and CDR2 FYNNEI. The CDR3 totals 16 residues. This CDR3 is CASSGATGTGKDTQYF. CDR3 bases: TGTGCCAGCAGTGGAGCGACCGGGACAGGCAAAGATACGCAGTATTTT.

This clonotype showed up just once. A much larger clone sits a single nucleotide away, making a read error possible. The chain employs TRBV12-3 or TRBV12-4 and TRBJ2-7; 7 bases are a match to TRBD2. The CDR3 loop spans 16 amino acids. CDR3 protein: CARSLGLAVSSYEQYF. CDR3 in DNA: TGTGCCAGGAGTTTAGGTCTAGCGGTAAGCTCCTACGAGCAGTACTTC.

On this clonotype: A much larger clone is a single base away; this may be a read error. The chain recombines TRBV6-2 or TRBV6-3 with TRBJ1-4; 10 bases are shared with TRBD1. The CDR3 runs to 15 residues. Germline trimming cut 6 bases from V and 10 bases from J; bases unmatched to any gene: 11. Germline loops: CDR1 MNHEY, CDR2 SVGEGT. The CDR3 protein is CASSSPGTGDGKLFF. The CDR3 DNA follows: TGTGCCAGCAGCTCCCCCGGGACAGGGGATGGAAAACTGTTTTTT.

This clonotype showed up many times. The chain recombines TRBV28 with TRBJ1-1; 12 positions agree with TRBD1. Trimming removed 2 bases from V and 8 bases from J; junction bases left unmatched: 6. CDR3 length: 15 amino acids. The germline V gene encodes CDR1 MDHEN and CDR2 SYDVKM. The CDR3 coding sequence is TGTGCCAGCAGTTTAGGGGGGGGACAGGGGGCCGAAGCTTTCTTT. Its protein is CASSLGGGQGAEAFF.

In this sample, this clonotype turned up a few times. V and J are TRBV20-1 and TRBJ2-7; the match to TRBD1 covers 7 bases. The CDR3 spans 15 residues. J was trimmed by 7 bases and V by 3 bases; bases with no gene match: 15. Germline V gene sequence: CDR1 DFQATT, CDR2 SNEGSKA (reference sequence). The CDR3 protein is CSASKRQGPSWEQYF. As DNA, the CDR3 is TGCAGTGCTAGCAAAAGACAGGGACCCTCTTGGGAGCAGTACTTC.

This clonotype has ten or more counts. The rearrangement uses TRBV2 and TRBJ1-5; D unclear. Germline V gives CDR1 SNHLY, CDR2 FYNNEI. V was cut by 7 bases and J by 3 bases, with 16 bases left in between. The CDR3 runs to 15 residues. CDR3: CASTQTGKFNQPQHF. The CDR3 coding sequence is TGTGCCAGCACTCAGACGGGGAAGTTCAATCAGCCCCAGCATTTT. Full variable domain (missing parts from reference TRBV2 and TRBJ1-5): EPEVTQTPSHQVTQMGQEVILRCVPISNHLYFYWYRQILGQKVEFLVSFYNNEISEKSEIFDDQFSVERPDGSNFTLKIRSTKLEDSAMYFCASTQTGKFNQPQHFGDGTRLSIL.

This clonotype was detected many times. The rearrangement links TRBV5-1 to TRBJ1-1; D is possibly TRBD1 (5 bases). Germline-derived CDR1 and CDR2 are SGHRS and YFSETQ. This CDR3 comprises 16 residues. V was shortened by 4 bases and J by 1 base, with 17 bases between the two germline ends. DNA of the CDR3: TGCGCCAGCAGCCCGGGGCAGAGATCTTCGAACACTGAAGCTTTCTTT. Translated: CASSPGQRSSNTEAFF.

This clonotype was detected ten times or more. This chain connects TRBV7-2 to TRBJ1-2, with 7 bases fitting TRBD1. Germline CDR1 SGHTA, CDR2 FQGNSA. The CDR3 length is 14 residues. The trim removed 5 bases at V and 4 bases at J, leaving 7 bases unmatched. The CDR3 sequence is CASSDRTGVYGYTF. CDR3 DNA sequence: TGTGCCAGCAGCGACCGGACAGGAGTCTATGGCTACACCTTC.

There are a few counts of this clonotype. The chain combines TRBV5-5 with TRBJ1-2, with 7 nucleotides matching TRBD1. The CDR3 is 13 amino acids. The germline gives CDR1 SGHKS, CDR2 YYEKEE (reference sequence). After removal of 0 bases from V and 9 bases from J, the junction contained 5 bases not matched to a gene. CDR3 in amino acids: CASSLGVTGSYTF. The CDR3 DNA reads as TGTGCCAGCAGCTTGGGTGTGACAGGGAGCTACACCTTC.

This clonotype appeared many times. The chain links TRBV11-3 to TRBJ2-7; tentative D call: TRBD2 (6 bases). With 5 bases removed from V and 5 bases from J, the gap between germline ends came to 16 bases. The CDR3 spans 14 residues. Germline V lookup: CDR1 SGHNT, CDR2 YENEEA. The CDR3: CASSAEGTRNEQYF. The CDR3 DNA sequence: TGTGCCAGCAGCGCGGAGGGAACTCGCAACGAGCAGTACTTC.

This clonotype was observed many times. This sequence joins TRBV5-5 and TRBJ1-2; D ambiguous. The CDR3 loop spans 15 amino acids. Germline V gene data show CDR1 as SGHKS and CDR2 as YYEKEE (reference sequence). The V gene lost 0 bases and the J gene lost 3 bases, with 12 bases spanning the gap. The CDR3 DNA is TGTGCCAGCAGCTTGGCCCCGAGGAGTGACTATGGCTACACCTTC. Its translation is CASSLAPRSDYGYTF.

This clonotype was counted ten times or more. This rearrangement joins TRBV6-1 to TRBJ1-1, with 8 bases that match TRBD1. CDR1 and CDR2 from the germline V gene are MNHNS and SASEGT. V gave up 6 bases and J gave up 4 bases; unmatched junction bases: 4. The CDR3 contains 13 residues. The CDR3 DNA is TGTGCCAGCAGGAACGACAGGGGCACTGAAGCTTTCTTT. It is translated as CASRNDRGTEAFF.

This clonotype has at least ten counts. The gene calls are TRBV5-1 and TRBJ2-3, with 8 bases identical to TRBD2. The J segment lost 2 bases and the V segment lost 3 bases, leaving 11 bases of the junction unmatched. The CDR3 length is 17 residues. Germline values: CDR1 SGHRS, CDR2 YFSETQ. CDR3 nucleotides: TGCGCCAGCAGCTCCACTCTCGGGGGGGGCGTCACAGATACGCAGTATTTT. It yields the protein CASSSTLGGGVTDTQYF.

There are many counts of this clonotype. The gene calls are TRBV28 and TRBJ1-6; weak D call: TRBD1 (5 bases). The CDR3 sequence is 15 residues long. V lost 1 base to trimming and J lost 7 bases, with 11 bases between them. Germline V gene lookup returns CDR1 MDHEN and CDR2 SYDVKM. The CDR3 spells CASSLFGGGNSPLHF. CDR3 sequence (DNA): TGTGCCAGCAGTTTATTTGGGGGAGGGAATTCACCCCTCCACTTT.

In regard to this clonotype: A much larger clone is a single base away; this may be a read error. This chain joins TRBV2 and TRBJ2-2; 7 bases match TRBD2. CDR1 SNHLY and CDR2 FYNNEI come from the germline V gene. CDR3 length: 16 amino acids. The CDR3 protein is CAGSHKRDTNTGELFF. CDR3 in DNA: TGTGCCGGCAGTCATAAGCGGGATACGAACACCGGGGAGCTGTTTTTT. Full variable domain (missing parts from reference TRBV2 and TRBJ2-2): EPEVTQTPSHQVTQMGQEVILRCVPISNHLYFYWYRQILGQKVEFLVSFYNNEISEKSEIFDDQFSVERPDGSNFTLKIRSTKLEDSAMYFCAGSHKRDTNTGELFFGEGSRLTVL.

This clonotype was detected many times. The rearrangement joins TRBV11-2 to TRBJ2-1; D not certain. The CDR3 is 12 amino acids. CDR1 SGHAT and CDR2 FQNNGV come from the germline V gene. With 4 bases removed from V and 10 bases from J, the gap between germline ends came to 11 bases. CDR3 DNA sequence: TGTGCCAGCAGCTCAGACCCATCCGAGCAGTTCTTC. Translation: CASSSDPSEQFF.

As regards this clonotype: A much larger clonotype is one base distant, so this may be a read error. The chain recombines TRBV28 with TRBJ1-2; D uncertain. From germline, CDR1 is MDHEN and CDR2 SYDVKM. The CDR3 contains 12 residues. CDR3 residues: CTSSMDRYGYTF. The CDR3 nucleotides read TGTACCAGCAGTATGGACCGCTATGGCTACACCTTC.

At least ten counts were recorded for this clonotype. The chain recombines TRBV12-3 or TRBV12-4 with TRBJ1-6; D is ambiguous. With 1 base removed from V and 4 bases from J, the gap between germline ends came to 5 bases. The CDR3 has 14 amino acids. The CDR3 protein is CASSLGQYNSPLHF. The CDR3 DNA is TGTGCCAGCAGTTTAGGACAATATAATTCACCCCTCCACTTT.